The clone carrying this TCR beta chain showed up just once. Treatment meaning: around 19 received Ad26.COV2.S at low or high dose, single or two shots; about 5 received placebo; per-sample allocation not given. Each sample was drawn 63 days after the first injection (of vaccine or placebo). Only in-frame clones appear in the TCRdb table, and some are missing; sequencing was by immunoSEQ multiplex PCR. The sample includes 300,000 to 400,000 clones, about nine tenths of them seen just once. The sample originates from a study of Ad26.COV2.S vaccination and SARS-CoV-2 variants. The germline V gene encodes CDR1 SGHTA and CDR2 FQGNSA. The CDR3 loop spans 15 amino acids. The germline V and J ends were trimmed by 2 bases and 5 bases, with 13 bases remaining between them.

This TCR came from a person between 18 and 65 years old who received the Ad26.COV2.S COVID-19 vaccine or a placebo. Sample: peripheral blood, taken in a trial of Ad26.COV2.S vaccine versus placebo. J is TRBJ1-5 and V is TRBV7-2; no clear D gene. CDR3 coding DNA: TGTGCCAGCAGCTTAAAGGGCGGGGTTTATCAGCCCCAGCATTTT. As protein: CASSLKGGVYQPQHF.